This paragraph covers one T cell receptor beta chain sequence. The source of the sample is a study of blood T cell repertoires in COVID-19. Across the study: COVID-19 samples from acute and convalescent phases originated in the United States, Italy and Spain. PBMCs, B-cell-depleted T cells, or T cells were the source of the cDNA or gDNA that made up the material.

V lost 5 bases and J 6 bases, leaving 9 bases between the germline ends. The CDR3 loop spans 12 amino acids. CDR1 and CDR2 (germline): MNHEY, SVGAGI. Original handling: Reference gene primers were amplified, and this amplification served to estimate nucleated cell counts. Only in-frame clones appear in the TCRdb table, and some are missing; sequencing was by immunoSEQ multiplex PCR. The V and J calls and clone size come from that table; D and trimming were worked out from the DNA. The sample holds tens of thousands of clones, roughly nine tenths seen once. V gene TRBV6-5 combines with J gene TRBJ2-3; no reliable D call. This receptor was obtained from a man aged 45-60 years with active COVID-19. Sequenced sample: peripheral blood. CDR3 loop: CASSPRPDTQYF. Written as DNA, the CDR3 is TGTGCCAGCAGTCCCCGTCCCGATACGCAGTATTTT.